This T cell receptor beta chain originates from a study of identical twins. Healthy Caucasian individuals made up all the donors. In this sample, this clonotype turned up a few times. Its antigen is as yet unknown. Unique molecular identifiers were present on the cDNA, and a universal primer site came from template switching. TCRdb reanalysed the 5' RACE reads using MiXCR and keeps one entry per CDR3 protein. Among just over 450,000 distinct CDR3 sequences listed, approximately 15% were seen once. With V trimmed by 8 bases and J by 3 bases, 10 bases remained unmatched. This CDR3 region has 15 residues. Germline CDR1 and CDR2: SGHTA and FQGNSA. Findings of the study overall: The study found excess low generation probability among twin-shared out-of-frame alpha sequences. Out-of-frame beta chain sequences displayed weaker excess sharing between twins.

The data also belong to a second study, concerning yellow fever vaccine responses in identical twins.

The receptor was isolated from a woman in her late teens or twenties in good health. The sample taken for sequencing was CD4+ T cells sorted from blood. This chain links TRBV7-2 with TRBJ2-3; TRBD1 agrees at 8 bases. The CDR3 region has the DNA TGTGCCAGCGGCCAAAGACAGGGGCGGACAGATACGCAGTATTTT. It codes for CASGQRQGRTDTQYF. Drawing the rest from reference TRBV7-2 and TRBJ2-3, the complete variable domain is GAGVSQSPSNKVTEKGKDVELRCDPISGHTALYWYRQSLGQGLEFLIYFQGNSAPDKSGLPSDRFSAERTGGSVSTLTIQRTQQEDSAVYLCASGQRQGRTDTQYFGPGTRLTVL.